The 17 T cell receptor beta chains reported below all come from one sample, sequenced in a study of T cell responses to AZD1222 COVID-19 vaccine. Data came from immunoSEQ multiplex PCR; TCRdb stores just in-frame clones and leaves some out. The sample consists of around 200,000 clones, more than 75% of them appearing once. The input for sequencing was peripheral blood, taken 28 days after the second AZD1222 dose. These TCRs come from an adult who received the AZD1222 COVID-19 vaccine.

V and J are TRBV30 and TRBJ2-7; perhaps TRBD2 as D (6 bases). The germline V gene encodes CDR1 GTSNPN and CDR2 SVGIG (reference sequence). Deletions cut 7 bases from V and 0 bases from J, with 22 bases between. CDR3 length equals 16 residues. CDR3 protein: CASLRDWQGSSYEQYF. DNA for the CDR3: TGTGCCTCTCTCCGGGACTGGCAGGGATCCTCCTACGAGCAGTACTTC.

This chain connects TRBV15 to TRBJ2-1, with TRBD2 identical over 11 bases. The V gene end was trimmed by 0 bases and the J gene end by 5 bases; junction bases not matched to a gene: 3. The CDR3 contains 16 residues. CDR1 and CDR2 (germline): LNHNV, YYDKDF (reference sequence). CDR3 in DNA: TGTGCCACCAGCAGAGATGGGACTAGCGGAGACAATGAGCAGTTCTTC. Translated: CATSRDGTSGDNEQFF.

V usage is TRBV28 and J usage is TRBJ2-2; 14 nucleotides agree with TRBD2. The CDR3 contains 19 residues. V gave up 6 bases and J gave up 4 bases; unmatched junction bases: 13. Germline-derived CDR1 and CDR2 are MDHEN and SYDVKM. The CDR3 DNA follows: TGTGCCAGCAGCTCCCCGGGACTAGCGGGAGTGGGGGGCACCGGGGAGCTGTTTTTT. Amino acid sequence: CASSSPGLAGVGGTGELFF.

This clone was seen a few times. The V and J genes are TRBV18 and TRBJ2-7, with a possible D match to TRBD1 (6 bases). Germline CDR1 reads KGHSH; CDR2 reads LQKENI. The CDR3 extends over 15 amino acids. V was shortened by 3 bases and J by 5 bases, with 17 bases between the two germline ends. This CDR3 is CASSPIGQPGDEQYF. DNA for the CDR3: TGTGCCAGCTCACCTATAGGACAGCCCGGGGACGAGCAGTACTTC.

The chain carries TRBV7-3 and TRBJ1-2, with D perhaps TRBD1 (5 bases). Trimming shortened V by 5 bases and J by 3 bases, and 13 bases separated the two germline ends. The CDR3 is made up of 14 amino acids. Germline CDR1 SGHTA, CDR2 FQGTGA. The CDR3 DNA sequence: TGTGCCAGCAGCCTCAAGGGGCGGGACTATGGCTACACCTTC. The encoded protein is CASSLKGRDYGYTF.

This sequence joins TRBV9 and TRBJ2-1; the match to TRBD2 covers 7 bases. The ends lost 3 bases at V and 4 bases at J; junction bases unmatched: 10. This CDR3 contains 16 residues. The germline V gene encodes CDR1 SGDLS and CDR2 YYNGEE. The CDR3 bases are TGTGCCAGCAGCGCTGCATTTGCGGGAGTGTACAATGAGCAGTTCTTC. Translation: CASSAAFAGVYNEQFF.

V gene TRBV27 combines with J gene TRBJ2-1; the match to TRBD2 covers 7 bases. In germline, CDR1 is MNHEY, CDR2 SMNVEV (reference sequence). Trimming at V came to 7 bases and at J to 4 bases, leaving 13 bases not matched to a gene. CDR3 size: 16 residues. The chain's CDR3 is CASTGGSRSTYNEQFF. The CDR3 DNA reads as TGTGCCAGCACCGGGGGGTCGAGAAGTACGTACAATGAGCAGTTCTTC.

The CDR3 spells CASSPGTSSTNEQFF. The CDR3, as DNA: TGTGCCAGCAGCCCCGGGACTAGCAGCACCAATGAGCAGTTCTTC. J is TRBJ2-1 and V is TRBV4-2; 9 bases are a match to TRBD2. J gave up 6 bases and V 4 bases, and 7 bases lay outside the gene matches. The CDR3 runs 15 residues. Germline lookup yields CDR1 LGHNA and CDR2 YNFKEQ.

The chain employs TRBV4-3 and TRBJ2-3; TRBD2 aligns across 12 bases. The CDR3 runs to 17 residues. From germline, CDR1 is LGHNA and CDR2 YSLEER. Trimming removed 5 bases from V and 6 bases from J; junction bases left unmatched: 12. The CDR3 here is CASSALTSGRPLDTQYF. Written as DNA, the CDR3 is TGCGCCAGCAGCGCTTTAACTAGCGGGAGGCCCCTCGATACGCAGTATTTT.

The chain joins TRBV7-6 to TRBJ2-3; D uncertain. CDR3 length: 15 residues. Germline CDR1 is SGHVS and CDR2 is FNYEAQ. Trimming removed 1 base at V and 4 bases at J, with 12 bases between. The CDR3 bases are TGTGCCAGCAGCTTAGGAGTAGGCAACTCAGATACGCAGTATTTT. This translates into CASSLGVGNSDTQYF.

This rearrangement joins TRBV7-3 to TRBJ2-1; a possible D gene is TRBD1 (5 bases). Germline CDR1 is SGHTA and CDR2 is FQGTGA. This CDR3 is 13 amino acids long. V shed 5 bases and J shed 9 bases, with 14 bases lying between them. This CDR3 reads CASSARTQGEQFF. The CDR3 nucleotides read TGTGCCAGCAGCGCCCGGACCCAGGGTGAGCAGTTCTTC.

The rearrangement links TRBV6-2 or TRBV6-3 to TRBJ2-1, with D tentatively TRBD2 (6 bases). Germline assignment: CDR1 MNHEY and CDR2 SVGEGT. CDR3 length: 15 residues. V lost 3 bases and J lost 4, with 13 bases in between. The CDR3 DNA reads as TGTGCCAGCAGTTATGGTGTTGCGGGGTACAATGAGCAGTTCTTC. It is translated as CASSYGVAGYNEQFF.

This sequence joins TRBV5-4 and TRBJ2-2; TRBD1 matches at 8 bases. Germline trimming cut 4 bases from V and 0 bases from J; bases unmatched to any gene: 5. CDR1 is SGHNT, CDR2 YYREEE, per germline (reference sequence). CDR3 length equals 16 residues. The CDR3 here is CASSVTGGANTGELFF. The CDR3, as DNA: TGTGCCAGCAGCGTAACAGGGGGTGCGAACACCGGGGAGCTGTTTTTT. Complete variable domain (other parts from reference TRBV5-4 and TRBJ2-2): ETGVTQSPTHLIKTRGQQVTLRCSSQSGHNTVSWYQQALGQGPQFIFQYYREEENGRGNFPPRFSGLQFPNYSSELNVNALELDDSALYLCASSVTGGANTGELFFGEGSRLTVL.

The CDR3: CATSRDVEGRYEQYF. The CDR3 coding sequence is TGTGCCACCAGCAGAGATGTGGAGGGGAGGTACGAGCAGTACTTC. The genes are TRBV15 and TRBJ2-7, with a possible D match to TRBD2 (6 bases). The CDR3 covers 15 residues. V gave up 0 bases and J gave up 4 bases, with 13 bases separating them. From germline, CDR1 is LNHNV and CDR2 YYDKDF (reference sequence).

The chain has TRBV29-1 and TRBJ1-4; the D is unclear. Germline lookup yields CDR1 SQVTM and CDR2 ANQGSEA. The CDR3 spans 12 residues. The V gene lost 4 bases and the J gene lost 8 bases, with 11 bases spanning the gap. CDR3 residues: CSVVSTGEKLFF. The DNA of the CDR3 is TGCAGCGTTGTCAGTACGGGCGAAAAACTGTTTTTT.

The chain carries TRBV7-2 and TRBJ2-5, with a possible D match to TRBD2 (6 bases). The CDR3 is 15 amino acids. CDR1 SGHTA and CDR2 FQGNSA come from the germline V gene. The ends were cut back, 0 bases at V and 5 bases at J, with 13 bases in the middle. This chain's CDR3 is CASSLALSGRETQYF. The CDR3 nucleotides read TGTGCCAGCAGCTTAGCGCTATCAGGGAGGGAGACCCAGTACTTC.

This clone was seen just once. CDR3 loop: CASSVGEGAPEQYF. DNA of the CDR3: TGTGCCAGCAGCGTAGGAGAGGGAGCGCCCGAGCAGTACTTC. The chain combines TRBV9 with TRBJ2-7, with a possible D match to TRBD2 (5 bases). The CDR3 is 14 amino acids. V dropped 0 bases and J dropped 6 bases, with 13 bases sitting between them. Germline lookup yields CDR1 SGDLS and CDR2 YYNGEE. The variable domain in full, with the rest retrieved from reference TRBV9 and TRBJ2-7, is DSGVTQTPKHLITATGQRVTLRCSPRSGDLSVYWYQQSLDQGLQFLIQYYNGEERAKGNILERFSAQQFPDLHSELNLSSLELGDSALYFCASSVGEGAPEQYFGPGTRLTVT.